This entry lists 30 T cell receptor beta chains sequenced from one sample in a study of T cell responses to AZD1222 COVID-19 vaccine. The method was immunoSEQ multiplex PCR; TCRdb's version includes in-frame clones alone and lacks a portion of them. The sample includes about 84,000 clones, 87% of them seen just once. This material consisted of peripheral blood, taken on day 0 of AZD1222 vaccination. Every receptor here comes from an adult in good health.

In this sample, this clone turned up once. This chain connects TRBV7-2 to TRBJ1-2, with D uncertain. V lost 5 bases to trimming and J lost 13 bases, with 20 bases between them. Looked up from germline, CDR1 is SGHTA and CDR2 is FQGNSA. This CDR3 is 13 amino acids long. The CDR3 sequence: CASSPIRGGRLTF. The DNA for the CDR3 is TGTGCCAGCAGCCCGATTCGGGGAGGCCGGCTCACCTTC.

The chain combines TRBV11-2 with TRBJ2-5, with 9 bases that match TRBD1. The ends lost 3 bases at V and 5 bases at J; junction bases unmatched: 4. The CDR3 runs 14 residues. CDR1 is SGHAT, CDR2 FQNNGV, per germline. In DNA, the CDR3 is TGTGCCAGCAGCTTCACAGGGGGCCAGGAGACCCAGTACTTC. This codes for CASSFTGGQETQYF.

The rearrangement joins TRBV19 to TRBJ2-6; 7 nucleotides line up with TRBD1. Germline trimming cut 10 bases from V and 0 bases from J; bases unmatched to any gene: 12. CDR1 LNHDA and CDR2 SQIVND come from the germline V gene (reference sequence). The CDR3 has 17 residues. In DNA form, the CDR3 reads TGTGCCACCACCCCTGGGACAGTAGTCTCTGGGGCCAACGTCCTGACTTTC. This codes for CATTPGTVVSGANVLTF.

The chain joins TRBV7-8 to TRBJ1-1; the D gene is possibly TRBD1 (6 bases). The CDR3 extends over 13 amino acids. Trimming shortened V by 4 bases and J by 5 bases, and 11 bases separated the two germline ends. CDR1 and CDR2 (germline): SGHVS, FQNEAQ. In nucleotides, the CDR3 is TGTGCCAGCAGCTCCCAAGGGGGGACTGAAGCTTTCTTT. Its protein is CASSSQGGTEAFF.

V gene TRBV27 combines with J gene TRBJ2-7; maybe TRBD1 (6 bases). This CDR3 contains 15 residues. The V and J ends lost 5 bases and 0 bases respectively, with 14 bases between them. In germline, CDR1 is MNHEY, CDR2 SMNVEV (reference sequence). The CDR3 nucleotides read TGTGCCAGCAGTAACAGGGCGTCTCACTCCTACGAGCAGTACTTC. It yields the protein CASSNRASHSYEQYF.

This clone was observed once. V gene TRBV7-2 combines with J gene TRBJ2-7, with TRBD2 identical over 10 bases. The V gene end was trimmed by 3 bases and the J gene end by 6 bases; junction bases not matched to a gene: 8. Germline V gives CDR1 SGHTA, CDR2 FQGNSA. This CDR3 spans 15 amino acids. The CDR3 sequence: CASSFDRGLAFEQYF. CDR3 bases: TGTGCCAGCAGCTTTGACCGGGGACTAGCGTTCGAGCAGTACTTC.

V usage is TRBV19 and J usage is TRBJ2-2, with TRBD1 identical over 10 bases. Trimming at V came to 3 bases and at J to 5 bases, leaving 3 bases not matched to a gene. The CDR3 covers 15 residues. Germline loops: CDR1 LNHDA, CDR2 SQIVND (reference sequence). The CDR3 nucleotides read TGTGCCAGTAGTATGTGGACAGGGGGTACCGGGGAGCTGTTTTTT. This sequence encodes CASSMWTGGTGELFF. Based on the CDR3 plus reference TRBV19 and TRBJ2-2, the full variable domain is DGGITQSPKYLFRKEGQNVTLSCEQNLNHDAMYWYRQDPGQGLRLIYYSQIVNDFQKGDIAEGYSVSREKKESFPLTVTSAQKNPTAFYLCASSMWTGGTGELFFGEGSRLTVL.

V gene TRBV27 combines with J gene TRBJ2-7; D is possibly TRBD1 (6 bases). Trimming shortened V by 0 bases and J by 3 bases, and 15 bases separated the two germline ends. CDR1 and CDR2 (germline): MNHEY, SMNVEV (reference sequence). The CDR3 consists of 16 residues. CDR3 protein: CASSLSAQGWSYEQYF. As DNA, the CDR3 is TGTGCCAGCAGTTTATCAGCACAGGGTTGGAGCTACGAGCAGTACTTC.

The gene calls are TRBV27 and TRBJ2-1, with 10 bases lining up with TRBD2. The CDR3 has 16 amino acids. Unmatched junction bases numbered 9, after V lost 2 bases and J lost 8 bases. Germline V gene sequence: CDR1 MNHEY, CDR2 SMNVEV (reference sequence). The CDR3 protein is CASSLLAGVIGDEQFF. In DNA form, the CDR3 reads TGTGCCAGCAGTTTACTAGCGGGAGTAATCGGAGATGAGCAGTTCTTC.

This clone was picked up one time. The chain joins TRBV19 to TRBJ1-2; TRBD1 agrees at 7 bases. The V gene end was trimmed by 4 bases and the J gene end by 4 bases; junction bases not matched to a gene: 6. Germline-derived CDR1 and CDR2 are LNHDA and SQIVND (reference sequence). The CDR3 is made up of 14 amino acids. CDR3 nucleotide sequence: TGTGCCAGTAGTAAGACAGGGCCTCCCTATGGCTACACCTTC. The encoded protein is CASSKTGPPYGYTF.

In its sample, this clone was seen once. The chain joins TRBV5-1 to TRBJ2-1; TRBD2 matches 12 bases. CDR3 size: 16 residues. After removal of 4 bases from V and 7 bases from J, the junction contained 9 bases not matched to a gene. Germline V gene data show CDR1 as SGHRS and CDR2 as YFSETQ. In DNA, the CDR3 is TGCGCCAGCAGCGACCCGGGACTAGCGGGTTGGAATGAGCAGTTCTTC. It translates to CASSDPGLAGWNEQFF.

The chain carries TRBV4-3 and TRBJ1-2, with 7 bases identical to TRBD1. Germline CDR1 LGHNA, CDR2 YSLEER. The CDR3 sequence is 16 residues long. The ends lost 0 bases at V and 2 bases at J; junction bases unmatched: 6. The CDR3: CASSQDSDRLNYGYTF. The CDR3 nucleotides read TGCGCCAGCAGCCAAGACTCGGACAGGCTAAACTATGGCTACACCTTC.

The chain has TRBV2 and TRBJ2-1, with D uncertain. The V end was cut by 6 bases, the J end by 6 bases, with 6 bases between. The CDR3 is 11 amino acids. Germline assignment: CDR1 SNHLY and CDR2 FYNNEI. CDR3 sequence: CASRQANEQFF. The CDR3 DNA follows: TGTGCCAGCAGGCAGGCCAATGAGCAGTTCTTC. Drawing the rest from reference TRBV2 and TRBJ2-1, the complete variable domain is EPEVTQTPSHQVTQMGQEVILRCVPISNHLYFYWYRQILGQKVEFLVSFYNNEISEKSEIFDDQFSVERPDGSNFTLKIRSTKLEDSAMYFCASRQANEQFFGPGTRLTVL.

This clone was counted a single time. V usage is TRBV30 and J usage is TRBJ1-1; D ambiguous. With 4 bases removed from V and 2 bases from J, the gap between germline ends came to 14 bases. This CDR3 has 14 amino acids. Per germline, CDR1 GTSNPN and CDR2 SVGIG (reference sequence). In DNA form, the CDR3 reads TGTGCCTGGACGAAGACCGTGACAAACACTGAAGCTTTCTTT. Its protein product is CAWTKTVTNTEAFF.

V is TRBV5-1 and J is TRBJ2-2; D gene ambiguous. Trimming cost V 6 bases and J 2 bases, with 17 bases left between them. Germline V gene data show CDR1 as SGHRS and CDR2 as YFSETQ. There are 16 residues in the CDR3. The CDR3 spells CASNPLGPTNTGELFF. In DNA, the CDR3 is TGCGCCAGCAACCCCCTGGGCCCGACCAACACCGGGGAGCTGTTTTTT.

This rearrangement joins TRBV28 to TRBJ1-1; D gene ambiguous. Germline V gene lookup returns CDR1 MDHEN and CDR2 SYDVKM. V lost 5 bases to trimming and J lost 0 bases, with 13 bases between them. CDR3 length equals 15 residues. In nucleotides, the CDR3 is TGTGCCAGCAGTCCTCTTTTTTCCATGAACACTGAAGCTTTCTTT. Residues: CASSPLFSMNTEAFF.

The V call is TRBV11-2, the J call TRBJ1-4, with D unclear. Germline CDR1 is SGHAT and CDR2 is FQNNGV. V shed 5 bases and J shed 0 bases, with 4 bases lying between them. The CDR3 is made up of 13 amino acids. The CDR3 DNA is TGTGCCAGCAGCCGTTCAACTAATGAAAAACTGTTTTTT. Amino acids: CASSRSTNEKLFF.

This clone was detected once. The V gene is TRBV19, the J gene TRBJ1-3, with 8 bases lining up with TRBD1. CDR3 length: 16 amino acids. Germline values: CDR1 LNHDA, CDR2 SQIVND (reference sequence). The trim removed 4 bases at V and 2 bases at J, leaving 7 bases unmatched. This chain's CDR3 is CASSTILTGAGNTIYF. The DNA for the CDR3 is TGTGCCAGTAGTACAATCTTGACAGGGGCTGGAAACACCATATATTTT. Complete variable domain (other parts from reference TRBV19 and TRBJ1-3): DGGITQSPKYLFRKEGQNVTLSCEQNLNHDAMYWYRQDPGQGLRLIYYSQIVNDFQKGDIAEGYSVSREKKESFPLTVTSAQKNPTAFYLCASSTILTGAGNTIYFGEGSWLTVV.

The rearrangement links TRBV24-1 to TRBJ2-3; the D call may be TRBD1 or TRBD2 (5 bases each). The germline gives CDR1 KGHDR, CDR2 SFDVKD. This CDR3 comprises 16 residues. With 4 bases removed from V and 2 bases from J, the gap between germline ends came to 15 bases. The CDR3, as DNA: TGTGCCACCAGTGACTCCGGGACCGCATCCACAGATACGCAGTATTTT. This translates into CATSDSGTASTDTQYF.

This clone was detected only a few times. This chain uses TRBV10-3 with TRBJ1-4; 7 bases agree with TRBD1. This CDR3 region has 14 residues. CDR1 and CDR2 (germline): ENHRY, SYGVKD. The junction had 5 bases not matched to a gene; V was cut back by 10 bases and J by 0 bases. CDR3 in amino acids: CATGTDATNEKLFF. The CDR3 DNA sequence: TGTGCCACCGGGACAGATGCAACTAATGAAAAACTGTTTTTT.

The genes are TRBV3-1 (or the pseudogene TRBV3-2) and TRBJ2-7, with 9 positions matching TRBD2. CDR3 length: 18 residues. The trim removed 1 base at V and 1 base at J, leaving 11 bases unmatched. Per germline, CDR1 LGHDT and CDR2 YNNKEL (reference sequence). As DNA, the CDR3 is TGTGCCAGCAGCCAAGTTACCTATGGCGGACTAGCGTCCTACGAGCAGTACTTC. Translated, it gives CASSQVTYGGLASYEQYF.

This chain connects TRBV6-5 to TRBJ1-1, with D tentatively TRBD1 (6 bases). CDR1 and CDR2 from the germline V gene are MNHEY and SVGAGI. This CDR3 is 14 amino acids long. The germline V and J ends were trimmed by 8 bases and 2 bases, with 15 bases remaining between them. The CDR3 DNA reads as TGTGCCAGCCCCCCGACAGGATCCAACACTGAAGCTTTCTTT. This codes for CASPPTGSNTEAFF.

This chain links TRBV25-1 with TRBJ2-5; D call uncertain. CDR3 length equals 14 residues. Germline CDR1 MGHDK, CDR2 SYGVNS. Trimming took off 5 bases at V and 5 bases at J, with 15 bases between the two ends. The CDR3 nucleotides read TGTGCCAGCAGTCCCCGAGGAATCGGGGAGACCCAGTACTTC. Translated: CASSPRGIGETQYF.

This sequence joins TRBV2 and TRBJ1-2, with D uncertain. The V gene lost 8 bases and the J gene lost 7 bases, with 14 bases spanning the gap. Germline V lookup: CDR1 SNHLY, CDR2 FYNNEI. The CDR3 totals 12 residues. This CDR3 reads CASLLPPSGYTF. The CDR3, as DNA: TGTGCCAGCTTACTTCCACCTAGTGGCTACACCTTC.

The genes are TRBV10-3 and TRBJ2-1, with TRBD2 matching 7 bases. Losses at the gene ends were 6 bases for V and 0 bases for J; bases not matched to a gene: 5. Per germline, CDR1 ENHRY and CDR2 SYGVKD. The CDR3 length is 15 residues. DNA of the CDR3: TGTGCCATCAGCCGGAGCGGGAACTCCTACAATGAGCAGTTCTTC. It encodes CAISRSGNSYNEQFF.

CDR3 DNA sequence: TGTGCCAGTAGCCCCTCCGGACAGACTTTTTCTGGGGCCAACGTCCTGACTTTC. Translation: CASSPSGQTFSGANVLTF. V usage is TRBV19 and J usage is TRBJ2-6, with D perhaps matching TRBD1 (6 bases). V shed 6 bases and J shed 1 base, with 19 bases lying between them. The CDR3 runs to 18 residues. Germline V gene data show CDR1 as LNHDA and CDR2 as SQIVND (reference sequence).

The chain recombines TRBV6-5 with TRBJ2-1; tentatively, D is TRBD1 or TRBD2 (6 bases each). This CDR3 region has 16 residues. V lost 2 bases and J 8 bases, leaving 19 bases between the germline ends. CDR1 and CDR2 from the germline V gene are MNHEY and SVGAGI. The CDR3 is CASSYQGSGGGDEQFF. The CDR3 nucleotides read TGTGCCAGCAGTTACCAGGGCTCCGGGGGCGGGGATGAGCAGTTCTTC.

The rearrangement links TRBV10-2 to TRBJ1-6; D is ambiguous. Germline lookup yields CDR1 WSHSY and CDR2 SAAADI. The CDR3 is made up of 13 amino acids. V lost 5 bases and J lost 9, with 11 bases in between. CDR3 sequence: CASSTGVSSPLHF. The CDR3 bases are TGCGCCAGCAGTACGGGAGTGAGTTCACCCCTCCACTTT.

This chain joins TRBV6-5 and TRBJ1-1; perhaps TRBD1 as D (6 bases). The CDR3 runs 15 residues. Germline lookup yields CDR1 MNHEY and CDR2 SVGAGI. The germline V and J ends were trimmed by 7 bases and 1 base, with 16 bases remaining between them. The CDR3 is CASTVGGRKNTEAFF. Here the CDR3 DNA reads TGTGCCAGCACCGTGGGGGGCAGGAAGAACACTGAAGCTTTCTTT.

The rearrangement joins TRBV5-1 to TRBJ2-2; tentatively, D is TRBD2 (6 bases). The CDR3 covers 15 residues. From germline, CDR1 is SGHRS and CDR2 YFSETQ. Trimming cost V 0 bases and J 4 bases, with 10 bases left between them. In nucleotides, the CDR3 is TGCGCCAGCAGCTTGGGGCTAGCGAGCACCGGGGAGCTGTTTTTT. This sequence encodes CASSLGLASTGELFF.